This T cell receptor beta chain appears in the sequencing data of a study of T cells in localized non-small cell lung cancer. Findings of the study overall: Uninvolved adjacent lung, not tumor, had the highest T cell clonality. In adjacent lung, a median around 57 of the top 100 tumor clones were found. Only one tumor region was sequenced, so heterogeneity remains possible. A denser population of T cells in blood accompanied longer overall survival.

Per the germline V gene, CDR1 is MRHNA and CDR2 is SNTAGT. The V end lost 2 bases, the J end lost 3 bases, and 16 bases lay between the germline ends. CDR3 size: 16 residues. Note on this clone: Its antigen is not identified.

The data were produced by immunoSEQ multiplex PCR, yet TCRdb's version contains in-frame clones alone and is incomplete. The profile shows approximately 67,000 clones, approximately 84% of them singletons. Source: peripheral blood, taken before any cancer treatment. The TCR sequence derives from a female donor older than 55 with stage I lung adenocarcinoma. The chain employs TRBV6-4 and TRBJ1-1; D is perhaps TRBD1 (5 bases). The CDR3 is CASSDGEGPRDTEAFF. The CDR3 DNA sequence: TGTGCCAGCAGTGACGGAGAGGGGCCGAGGGACACTGAAGCTTTCTTT.